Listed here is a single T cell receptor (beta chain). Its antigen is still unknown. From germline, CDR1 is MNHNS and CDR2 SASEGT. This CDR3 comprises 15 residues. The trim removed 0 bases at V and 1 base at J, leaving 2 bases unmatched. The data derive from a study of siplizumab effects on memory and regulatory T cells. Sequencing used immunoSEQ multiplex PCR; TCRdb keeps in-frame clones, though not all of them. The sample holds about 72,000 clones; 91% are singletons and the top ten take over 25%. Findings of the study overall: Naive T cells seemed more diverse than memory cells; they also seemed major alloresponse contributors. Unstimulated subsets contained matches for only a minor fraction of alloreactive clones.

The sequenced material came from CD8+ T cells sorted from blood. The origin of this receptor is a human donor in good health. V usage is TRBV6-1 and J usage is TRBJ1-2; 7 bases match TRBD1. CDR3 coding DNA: TGTGCCAGCAGTGAAGCGGGACAGATTAACTATGGCTACACCTTC. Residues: CASSEAGQINYGYTF.